Listed below are T cell receptor beta chains from one sample, sequenced in a study of blood T cell repertoires in COVID-19. Method: immunoSEQ multiplex PCR; TCRdb's copy keeps in-frame clones and lacks some. The sample lists about 210,000 clones, roughly 90% occurring once. Sequenced input: peripheral blood. Receptors originate from a man aged 18 to 29 with active or convalescent COVID-19. CDR3s include the opening cysteine and the closing phenylalanine or tryptophan. Each record gives: J gene, D gene, clone size, V gene, CDR3 protein, CDR3 DNA. The D gene is left open where the match is weak. Size tells how often a clone was seen (once, few, many) or the class of an expanded clone, and some rows leave it out.

>TRBJ2-1|.|.|TRBV11-2
CASSSLVARPPNEQFF
TGTGCCAGCAGCTCGCTAGTAGCAAGGCCCCCCAATGAGCAGTTCTTC
>TRBJ1-2|.|.|TRBV7-9
CASSFRDQGGYTF
TGTGCCAGCAGCTTCCGGGACCAGGGGGGCTACACCTTC
>TRBJ2-2|TRBD1|once|TRBV2
CASSERRTGVNTGELFF
TGTGCCAGCAGTGAACGACGGACAGGGGTTAACACCGGGGAGCTGTTTTTT
>TRBJ2-1|TRBD1|.|TRBV19
CASTHRLTGYVDEQFF
TGTGCCAGTACCCACCGGTTGACAGGGTATGTCGATGAGCAGTTCTTC
>TRBJ1-4|.|once|TRBV7-2
CASSGNRDIMNEKLFF
TGTGCCAGCAGCGGAAACCGGGACATTATGAATGAAAAACTGTTTTTT
>TRBJ2-3|TRBD2|.|TRBV3-1/TRBV3-2
CASSLLAGRTQYF
TGTGCCAGCAGTCTACTAGCGGGAAGGACGCAGTATTTT
>TRBJ1-6|TRBD1|.|TRBV19
CASSSTGPNNSPLHF
TGTGCCAGTAGTTCGACAGGGCCGAATAATTCACCCCTCCACTTT
>TRBJ2-1|TRBD1|.|TRBV7-3
CASSWGQGNTYNEQFF
TGTGCCAGCAGCTGGGGACAGGGTAATACCTACAATGAGCAGTTCTTC
>TRBJ1-6|.|.|TRBV6-5
CASSHYRDNSPLHF
TGTGCCAGCAGTCACTACCGGGATAATTCACCCCTCCACTTT
>TRBJ1-2|.|.|TRBV12-2
CASRLATGQNNYGYTF
TGTGCAAGTCGCTTAGCAACCGGACAGAATAACTATGGCTACACCTTC
>TRBJ2-2|.|.|TRBV5-1
CASSLGRHTGELFF
TGCGCCAGCTCTCTTGGGAGACACACCGGGGAGCTGTTTTTT
>TRBJ1-1|.|.|TRBV20-1
CSASMFTASGTEAFF
TGCAGTGCTAGTATGTTCACGGCCTCGGGCACTGAAGCTTTCTTT
>TRBJ2-2|.|once|TRBV7-4
CASSLGTATGELFF
TGTGCCAGCAGCTTAGGGACAGCTACCGGGGAGCTGTTTTTT
>TRBJ2-7|.|.|TRBV25-1
CASSDNFGTRYEQYF
TGTGCCAGCAGTGACAACTTCGGGACAAGATACGAGCAGTACTTC
>TRBJ1-6|.|few|TRBV28
CASSLVGSNSPLHF
TGTGCCAGCAGTTTAGTGGGGAGTAATTCACCCCTCCACTTT
>TRBJ1-3|.|few|TRBV28
CASSLLGPGNTIYF
TGTGCCAGCAGCCTTCTGGGGCCTGGAAACACCATATATTTT
>TRBJ1-3|.|.|TRBV9
CASSPQGSGNTIYF
TGTGCCAGCAGCCCGCAGGGTTCTGGAAACACCATATATTTT
>TRBJ1-3|.|once|TRBV2
CASRTGRGNTIYF
TGTGCCAGCAGAACAGGGCGAGGAAACACCATATATTTT
>TRBJ2-3|.|.|TRBV6-1
CASSEENRGIDTQYF
TGTGCCAGCAGTGAAGAGAATAGAGGGATCGATACGCAGTATTTT
>TRBJ1-2|TRBD1|few|TRBV29-1
CSVEQDRGLGYTF
TGCAGCGTTGAACAGGACAGGGGGCTAGGCTACACCTTC
>TRBJ2-7|TRBD1|.|TRBV7-9
CASSQKDRVSEQYF
TGTGCCAGCAGCCAAAAGGACAGGGTGAGCGAGCAGTACTTC
>TRBJ1-1|.|.|TRBV6-1
CASSSTRGEAFF
TGTGCCAGCAGCTCTACCAGGGGCGAAGCTTTCTTT
>TRBJ2-1|.|.|TRBV29-1
CSGGQSSYNEQFF
TGCAGCGGAGGACAGAGCTCCTACAATGAGCAGTTCTTC
>TRBJ2-3|.|once|TRBV10-3
CAISDSVGRSAPSTDTQYF
TGTGCCATCAGTGACTCGGTCGGCCGGAGCGCCCCTAGCACAGATACGCAGTATTTT
>TRBJ1-2|TRBD1|.|TRBV6-1
CASSDRDRGGYTF
TGTGCCAGCAGTGACCGGGACAGGGGTGGCTACACCTTC
>TRBJ1-4|TRBD1|.|TRBV19
CASRTGEGEKLFF
TGTGCCAGTAGGACAGGGGAAGGTGAAAAACTGTTTTTT
>TRBJ1-1|TRBD1|.|TRBV30
CAANRGSNTEAFF
TGTGCCGCAAACAGGGGCTCTAACACTGAAGCTTTCTTT
>TRBJ2-1|TRBD2|.|TRBV6-5
CASSSLAVNNEQFF
TGTGCCAGCAGTAGCCTAGCGGTAAACAATGAGCAGTTCTTC
>TRBJ1-6|.|.|TRBV7-2
CASSLDSSYNSPLHF
TGTGCCAGCAGCCTGGACAGCTCCTATAATTCACCCCTCCACTTT
>TRBJ2-1|.|.|TRBV6-1
CASARLRNNEQFF
TGTGCCAGCGCCAGACTAAGAAACAATGAGCAGTTCTTC
>TRBJ2-1|TRBD2|.|TRBV2
CASSESGGSYNEQFF
TGTGCCAGCAGTGAAAGCGGGGGCTCCTACAATGAGCAGTTCTTC
>TRBJ2-5|TRBD2|.|TRBV30
CAWSGLAGGEETQYF
TGTGCCTGGAGCGGACTAGCGGGAGGGGAAGAGACCCAGTACTTC
>TRBJ1-2|.|.|TRBV2
CASSETPRSSYTF
TGTGCCAGCAGTGAAACCCCCCGTAGTAGCTACACCTTC
>TRBJ2-2|.|.|TRBV3-1/TRBV3-2
CASSQQDRTGELFF
TGTGCCAGCAGTCAACAGGATCGTACCGGGGAGCTGTTTTTT
>TRBJ1-5|.|.|TRBV19
CASSMSRNQPQHF
TGTGCCAGTAGTATGAGTCGGAATCAGCCCCAGCATTTT
>TRBJ1-1|.|.|TRBV30
CAWSTGFNTEAFF
TGTGCCTGGAGCACAGGGTTCAACACTGAAGCTTTCTTT
>TRBJ2-7|.|.|TRBV7-9
CASSHPTESGYTYEQYF
TGTGCCAGCAGCCATCCCACGGAGAGCGGTTATACCTACGAGCAGTACTTC
>TRBJ2-3|TRBD1|.|TRBV6-2/TRBV6-3
CASSSIDRGAQYF
TGTGCCAGCAGTTCAATAGACAGGGGGGCGCAGTATTTT